This T cell receptor (beta chain) stems from a study of radiotherapy plus CTLA-4 blockade in lung cancer. Across the study: Among enrolled patients, less than 20% responded and around 30% achieved disease control.

This CDR3 has 17 residues. Germline V CDR1 and CDR2: LNHNV, YYDKDF (reference sequence). The V and J ends lost 5 bases and 7 bases, in that order; junction bases with no gene match: 11. General study findings and limits: Early clone dynamics of blood T cells, plus interferon-beta, reportedly predicted response best.

Turning to this clone: Antigen specificity is unknown.

Generated by immunoSEQ multiplex PCR, the TCRdb table keeps only in-frame clones and is missing some. The sample records roughly 55,000 clones, around three quarters being singletons. The sequencing here drew on peripheral blood, taken from a patient treated with radiotherapy plus ipilimumab. The clonotype originates from a human donor with non-small cell lung cancer whose response to radiotherapy plus ipilimumab could not be evaluated. The chain employs TRBV15 and TRBJ1-4; 12 bases are a match to TRBD1. The CDR3 protein is CATSLPGQGAEGEKLFF. The CDR3 DNA reads TGTGCCACCAGCCTGCCGGGACAGGGGGCCGAGGGTGAAAAACTGTTTTTT.